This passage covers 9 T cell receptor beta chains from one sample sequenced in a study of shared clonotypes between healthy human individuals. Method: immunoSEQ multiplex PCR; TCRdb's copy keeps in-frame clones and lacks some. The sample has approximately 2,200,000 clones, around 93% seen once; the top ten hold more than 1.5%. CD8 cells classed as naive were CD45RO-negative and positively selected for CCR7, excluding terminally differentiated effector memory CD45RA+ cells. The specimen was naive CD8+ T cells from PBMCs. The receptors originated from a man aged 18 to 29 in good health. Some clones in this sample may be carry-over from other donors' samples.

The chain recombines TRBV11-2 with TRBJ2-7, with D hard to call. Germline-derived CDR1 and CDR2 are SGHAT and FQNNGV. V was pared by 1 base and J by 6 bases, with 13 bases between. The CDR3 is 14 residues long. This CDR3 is CASSLGPRTSEQYF. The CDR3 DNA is TGTGCCAGCAGCTTAGGCCCCCGTACAAGCGAGCAGTACTTC.

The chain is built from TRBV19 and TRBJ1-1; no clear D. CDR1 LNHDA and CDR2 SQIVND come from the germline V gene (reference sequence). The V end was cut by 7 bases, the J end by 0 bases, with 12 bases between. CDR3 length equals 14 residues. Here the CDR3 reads CASNRGKVNTEAFF. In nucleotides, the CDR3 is TGTGCCAGTAACCGAGGGAAAGTGAACACTGAAGCTTTCTTT.

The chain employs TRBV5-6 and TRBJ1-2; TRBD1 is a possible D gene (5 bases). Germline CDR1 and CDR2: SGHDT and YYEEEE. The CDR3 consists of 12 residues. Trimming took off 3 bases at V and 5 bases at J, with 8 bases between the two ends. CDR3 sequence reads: CASSWDAYGYTF. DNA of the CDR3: TGTGCCAGCAGCTGGGACGCGTATGGCTACACCTTC.

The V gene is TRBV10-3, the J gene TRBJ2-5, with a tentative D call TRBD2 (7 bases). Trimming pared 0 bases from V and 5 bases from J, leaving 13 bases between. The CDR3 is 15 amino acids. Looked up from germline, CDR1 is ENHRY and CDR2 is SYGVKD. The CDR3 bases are TGTGCCATCAGTGAGTCTCGGGGAGGGGGGGAGACCCAGTACTTC. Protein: CAISESRGGGETQYF.

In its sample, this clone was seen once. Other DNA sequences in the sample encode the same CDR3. This chain's CDR3 is CASSLSGNTGELFF. CDR3 in DNA: TGTGCCAGCAGTTTGTCAGGGAACACCGGGGAGCTGTTTTTT. The chain combines TRBV28 with TRBJ2-2; D gene unclear. V shed 3 bases and J shed 1 base, with 6 bases lying between them. This CDR3 has 14 amino acids. Germline V gene data show CDR1 as MDHEN and CDR2 as SYDVKM.

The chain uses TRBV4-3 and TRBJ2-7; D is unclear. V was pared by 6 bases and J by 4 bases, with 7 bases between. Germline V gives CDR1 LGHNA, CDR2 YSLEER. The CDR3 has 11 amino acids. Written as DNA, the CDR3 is TGCGCCAGCAGTAACCTATACGAGCAGTACTTC. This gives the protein CASSNLYEQYF.

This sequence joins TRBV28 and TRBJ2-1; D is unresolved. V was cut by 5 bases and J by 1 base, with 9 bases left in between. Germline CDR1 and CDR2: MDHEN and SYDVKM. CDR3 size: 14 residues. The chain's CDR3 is CASSITKSYNEQFF. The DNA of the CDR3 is TGTGCCAGCAGTATCACGAAGTCCTACAATGAGCAGTTCTTC.

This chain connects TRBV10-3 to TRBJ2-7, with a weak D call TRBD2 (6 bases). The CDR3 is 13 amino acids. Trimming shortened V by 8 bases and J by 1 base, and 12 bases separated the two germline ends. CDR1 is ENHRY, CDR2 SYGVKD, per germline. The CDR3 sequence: CAIGTGESYEQYF. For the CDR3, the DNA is TGTGCCATCGGGACGGGGGAGTCCTACGAGCAGTACTTC.

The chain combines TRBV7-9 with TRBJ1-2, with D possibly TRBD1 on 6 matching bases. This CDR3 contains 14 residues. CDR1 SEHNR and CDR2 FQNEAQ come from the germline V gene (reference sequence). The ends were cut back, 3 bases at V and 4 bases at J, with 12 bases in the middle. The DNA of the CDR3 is TGTGCCAGCAGCTTTTCCGGGGGGGCCTATGGCTACACCTTC. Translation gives CASSFSGGAYGYTF.